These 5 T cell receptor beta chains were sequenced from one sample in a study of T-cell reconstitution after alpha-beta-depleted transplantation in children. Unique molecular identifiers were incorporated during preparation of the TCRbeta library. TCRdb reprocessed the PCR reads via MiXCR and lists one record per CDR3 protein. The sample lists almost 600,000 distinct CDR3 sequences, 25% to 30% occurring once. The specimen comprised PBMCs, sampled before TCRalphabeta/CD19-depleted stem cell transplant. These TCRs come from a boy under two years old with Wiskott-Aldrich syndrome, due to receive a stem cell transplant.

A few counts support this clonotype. The DNA of the CDR3 is TGTGCCACCAGTGACCCGCGGACTAGCGGGAGGAGCAATGAGCAGTTCTTC. Protein product: CATSDPRTSGRSNEQFF. The chain carries TRBV24-1 and TRBJ2-1, with 14 nucleotides matching TRBD2. The trim removed 4 bases at V and 6 bases at J, leaving 7 bases unmatched. The CDR3 is made up of 17 amino acids. CDR1 and CDR2 (germline): KGHDR, SFDVKD.

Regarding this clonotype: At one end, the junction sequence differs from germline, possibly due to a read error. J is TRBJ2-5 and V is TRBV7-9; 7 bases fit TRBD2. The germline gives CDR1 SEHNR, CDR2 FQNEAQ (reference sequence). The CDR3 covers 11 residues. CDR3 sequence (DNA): TGTGCCAGCAGCTTATCAGGTCTAGCGGTCTTC. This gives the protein CASSLSGLAVF.

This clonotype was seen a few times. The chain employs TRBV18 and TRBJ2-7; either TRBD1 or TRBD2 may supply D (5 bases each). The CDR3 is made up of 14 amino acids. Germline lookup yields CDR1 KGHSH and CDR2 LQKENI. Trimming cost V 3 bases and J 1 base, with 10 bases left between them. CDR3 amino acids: CASSPGPTSYEQYF. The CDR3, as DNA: TGTGCCAGCTCACCGGGACCAACGTCCTACGAGCAGTACTTC.

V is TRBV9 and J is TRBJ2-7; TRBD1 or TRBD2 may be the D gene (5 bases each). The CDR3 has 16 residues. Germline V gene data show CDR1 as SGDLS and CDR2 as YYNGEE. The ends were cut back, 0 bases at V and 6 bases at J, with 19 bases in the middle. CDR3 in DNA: TGTGCCAGCAGCGTAGCTCTCGCCGGGGCCAACGGCGAGCAGTACTTC. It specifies CASSVALAGANGEQYF. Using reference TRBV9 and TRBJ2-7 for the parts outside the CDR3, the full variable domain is DSGVTQTPKHLITATGQRVTLRCSPRSGDLSVYWYQQSLDQGLQFLIQYYNGEERAKGNILERFSAQQFPDLHSELNLSSLELGDSALYFCASSVALAGANGEQYFGPGTRLTVT.

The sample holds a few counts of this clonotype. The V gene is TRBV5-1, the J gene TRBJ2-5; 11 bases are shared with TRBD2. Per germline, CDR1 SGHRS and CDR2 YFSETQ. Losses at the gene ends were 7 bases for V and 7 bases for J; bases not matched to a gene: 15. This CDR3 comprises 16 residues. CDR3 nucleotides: TGCGCCAGCGGGCCCCTCTTAGCGGGAGGGCGTGTGACCCAGTACTTC. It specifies CASGPLLAGGRVTQYF.